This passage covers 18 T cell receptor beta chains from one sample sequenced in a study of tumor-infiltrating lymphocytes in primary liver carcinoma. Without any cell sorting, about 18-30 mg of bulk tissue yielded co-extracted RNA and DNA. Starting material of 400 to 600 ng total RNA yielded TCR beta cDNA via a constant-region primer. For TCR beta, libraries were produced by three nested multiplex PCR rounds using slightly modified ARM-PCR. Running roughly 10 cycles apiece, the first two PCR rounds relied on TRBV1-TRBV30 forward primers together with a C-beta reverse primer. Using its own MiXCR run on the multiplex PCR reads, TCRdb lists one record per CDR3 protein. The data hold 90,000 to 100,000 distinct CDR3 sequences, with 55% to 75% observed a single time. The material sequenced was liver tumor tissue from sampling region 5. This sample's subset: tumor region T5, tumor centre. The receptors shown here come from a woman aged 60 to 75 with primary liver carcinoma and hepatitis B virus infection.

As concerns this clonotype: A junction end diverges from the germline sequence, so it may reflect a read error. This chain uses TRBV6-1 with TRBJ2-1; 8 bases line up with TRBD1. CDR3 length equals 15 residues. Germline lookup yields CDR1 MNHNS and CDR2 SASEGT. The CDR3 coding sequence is TGTGCTAGCAACCTGGACAGGGCAGGTGCGAATGAGAAGTTCTTC. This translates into CASNLDRAGANEKFF.

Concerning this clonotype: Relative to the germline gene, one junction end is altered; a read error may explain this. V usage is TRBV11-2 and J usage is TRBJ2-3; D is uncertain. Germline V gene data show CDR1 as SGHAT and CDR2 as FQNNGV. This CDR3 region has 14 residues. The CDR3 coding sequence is TGTACCAGCAGCACCGGGCTACCCACAGATACGCAGTATTTT. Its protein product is CTSSTGLPTDTQYF.

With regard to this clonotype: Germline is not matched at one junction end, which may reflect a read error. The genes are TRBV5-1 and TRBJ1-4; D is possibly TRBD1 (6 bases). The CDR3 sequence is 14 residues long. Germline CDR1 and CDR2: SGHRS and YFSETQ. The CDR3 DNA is TGCGTCAGCGGCTTCGGGGACACGGGTGAAAAACTGTTTTTT. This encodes CVSGFGDTGEKLFF.

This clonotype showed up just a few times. In DNA form, the CDR3 reads TGTGCCAGCAGCCCGGGACTAGCGGGCGGCGAGCAGTACTTC. It translates to CASSPGLAGGEQYF. The chain has TRBV7-9 and TRBJ2-7; 12 bases fit TRBD2. Germline lookup yields CDR1 SEHNR and CDR2 FQNEAQ (reference sequence). The CDR3 is made up of 14 amino acids. V lost 5 bases to trimming and J lost 6 bases; unmatched junction nucleotides: 5.

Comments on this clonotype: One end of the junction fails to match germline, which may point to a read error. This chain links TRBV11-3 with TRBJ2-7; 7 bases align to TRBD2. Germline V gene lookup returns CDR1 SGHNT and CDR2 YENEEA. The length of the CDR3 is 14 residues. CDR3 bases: TGTGCTAGCAGCTTAAGCGGGCGGGAGCATGAGCACTTCTTC. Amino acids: CASSLSGREHEHFF.

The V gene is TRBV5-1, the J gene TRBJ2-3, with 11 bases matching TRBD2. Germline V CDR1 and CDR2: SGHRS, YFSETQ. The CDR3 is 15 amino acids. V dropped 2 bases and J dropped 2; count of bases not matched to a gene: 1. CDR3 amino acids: CASSLLAGVTDTQYF. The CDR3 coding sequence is TGCGCCAGCAGCTTACTAGCGGGAGTCACAGATACGCAGTATTTT.

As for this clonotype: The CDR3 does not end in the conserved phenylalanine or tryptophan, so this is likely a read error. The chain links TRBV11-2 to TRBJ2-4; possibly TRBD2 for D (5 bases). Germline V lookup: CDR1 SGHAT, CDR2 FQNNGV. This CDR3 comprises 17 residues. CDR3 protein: CASSLDLGSSAKNIQYL. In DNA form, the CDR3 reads TGTGCTAGCAGCTTAGATCTAGGGAGCTCAGCCAAAAACATTCAGTACTTA.

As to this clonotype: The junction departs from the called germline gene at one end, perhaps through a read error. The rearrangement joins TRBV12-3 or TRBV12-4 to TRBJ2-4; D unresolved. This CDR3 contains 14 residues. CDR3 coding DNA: TGTGGCAGCTCTACTACAATAGCCAAAAACATTCAGTACTTC. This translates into CGSSTTIAKNIQYF.

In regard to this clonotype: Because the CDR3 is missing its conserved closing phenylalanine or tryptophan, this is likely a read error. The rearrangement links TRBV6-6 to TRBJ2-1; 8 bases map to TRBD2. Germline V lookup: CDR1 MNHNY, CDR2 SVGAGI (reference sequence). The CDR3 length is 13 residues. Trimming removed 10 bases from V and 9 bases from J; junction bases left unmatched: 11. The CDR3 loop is CATEISGIGEQFL. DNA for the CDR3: TGTGCCACTGAGATTAGCGGGATAGGTGAGCAGTTCTTG.

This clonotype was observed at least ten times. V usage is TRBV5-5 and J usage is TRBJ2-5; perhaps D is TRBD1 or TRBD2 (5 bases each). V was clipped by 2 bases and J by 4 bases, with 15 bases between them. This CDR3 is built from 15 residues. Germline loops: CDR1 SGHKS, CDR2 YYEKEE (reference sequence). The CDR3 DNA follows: TGTGCCAGCAGCTTCGGGGCCGGGAATGGAGAGACCCAGTACTTC. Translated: CASSFGAGNGETQYF. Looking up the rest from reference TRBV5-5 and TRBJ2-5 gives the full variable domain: DAGVTQSPTHLIKTRGQQVTLRCSPISGHKSVSWYQQVLGQGPQFIFQYYEKEERGRGNFPDRFSARQFPNYSSELNVNALLLGDSALYLCASSFGAGNGETQYFGPGTRLLVL.

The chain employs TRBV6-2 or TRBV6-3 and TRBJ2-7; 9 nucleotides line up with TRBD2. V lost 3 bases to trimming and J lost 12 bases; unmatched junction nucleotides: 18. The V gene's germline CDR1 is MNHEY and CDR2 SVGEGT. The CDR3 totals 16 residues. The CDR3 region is CASSYSGSGRRYDRYF. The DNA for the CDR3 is TGTGCCAGCAGTTATAGCGGAAGCGGGAGGAGATACGACCGGTACTTC.

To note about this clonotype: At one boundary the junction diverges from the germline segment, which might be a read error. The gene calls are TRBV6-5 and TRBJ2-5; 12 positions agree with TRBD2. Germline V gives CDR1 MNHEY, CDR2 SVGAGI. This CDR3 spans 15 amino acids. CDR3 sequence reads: CTRSYEGLAGSTQYF. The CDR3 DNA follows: TGTACCAGAAGTTACGAAGGACTAGCGGGATCAACCCAGTACTTC.

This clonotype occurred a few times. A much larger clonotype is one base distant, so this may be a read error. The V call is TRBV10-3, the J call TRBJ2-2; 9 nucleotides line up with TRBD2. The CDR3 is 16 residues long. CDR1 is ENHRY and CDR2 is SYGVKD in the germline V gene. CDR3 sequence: CAISALAGTNTRELFF. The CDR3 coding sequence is TGTGCCATCAGCGCTCTAGCGGGAACGAACACCAGGGAGCTGTTTTTT.

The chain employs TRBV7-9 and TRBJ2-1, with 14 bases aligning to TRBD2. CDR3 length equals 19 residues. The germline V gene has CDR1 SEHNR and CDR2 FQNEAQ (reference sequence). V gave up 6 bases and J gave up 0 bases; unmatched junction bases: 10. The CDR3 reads CASSRPGLAGGPSYNEQFF. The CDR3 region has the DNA TGTGCCAGCAGTCGACCCGGACTAGCGGGAGGACCCTCCTACAATGAGCAGTTCTTC.

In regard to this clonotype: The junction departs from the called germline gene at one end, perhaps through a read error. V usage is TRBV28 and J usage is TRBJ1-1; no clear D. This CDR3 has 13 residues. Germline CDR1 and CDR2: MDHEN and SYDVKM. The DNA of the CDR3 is TGTGCTAGCAGTTTCCATGGTTACACTGAAGCTTTCTTT. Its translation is CASSFHGYTEAFF.

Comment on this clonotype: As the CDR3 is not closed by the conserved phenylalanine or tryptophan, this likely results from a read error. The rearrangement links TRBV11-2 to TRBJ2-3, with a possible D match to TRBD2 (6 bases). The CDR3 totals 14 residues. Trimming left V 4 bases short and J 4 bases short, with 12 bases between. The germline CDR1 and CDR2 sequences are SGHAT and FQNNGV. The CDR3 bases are TGTGCCAGCAGCTCACGGACGGGGGCAGATACGCAGTATCTT. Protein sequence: CASSSRTGADTQYL.

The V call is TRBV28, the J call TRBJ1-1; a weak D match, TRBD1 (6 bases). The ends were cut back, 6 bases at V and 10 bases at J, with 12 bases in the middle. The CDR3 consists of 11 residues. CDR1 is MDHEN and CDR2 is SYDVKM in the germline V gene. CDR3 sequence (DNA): TGTGCCAGCAGGTACAGGGAAGGAGCTTTCTTT. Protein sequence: CASRYREGAFF.

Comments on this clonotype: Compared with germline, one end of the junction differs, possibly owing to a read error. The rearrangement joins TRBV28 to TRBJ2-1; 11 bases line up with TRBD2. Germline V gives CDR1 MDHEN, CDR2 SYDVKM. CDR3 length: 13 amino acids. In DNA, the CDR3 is TGTACCAGCAGCCTCGGGACTAGCGGTGAGCAGTTCTTC. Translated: CTSSLGTSGEQFF.